Below are 16 T cell receptor beta chains sequenced from a single sample in a study of T-cell memory formation after mild COVID-19. TCRdb called the 5' RACE reads again in MiXCR, with one record for every CDR3 protein. The table includes some 280,000 distinct CDR3 sequences, 16% detected once. The sequencing sample was made of PBMCs or a T cell subset sorted from them (not recorded which). These receptors came from a man in his late teens or twenties who had mild COVID-19 (a few samples of this study predate the infection). Cell type and time point are not known.

This clonotype has just a few counts. The chain is built from TRBV29-1 and TRBJ1-5; perhaps TRBD1 as D (6 bases). Trimming removed 4 bases at V and 6 bases at J, with 13 bases between. The CDR3 extends over 13 amino acids. Germline assignment: CDR1 SQVTM and CDR2 ANQGSEA. CDR3 DNA: TGCAGCGTTGCACAGGGTGAAAGTCAGCCCCAGCATTTT. It is translated as CSVAQGESQPQHF.

The chain recombines TRBV9 with TRBJ1-2, with D uncertain. Germline lookup yields CDR1 SGDLS and CDR2 YYNGEE. The germline V and J ends were trimmed by 5 bases and 6 bases, with 17 bases remaining between them. The CDR3 is made up of 14 amino acids. CDR3 protein: CASRQPAAAHGYTF. In DNA, the CDR3 is TGTGCCAGCAGGCAGCCAGCCGCGGCGCATGGCTACACCTTC.

The chain links TRBV18 to TRBJ2-5, with 9 nucleotides matching TRBD1. CDR1 and CDR2 from the germline V gene are KGHSH and LQKENI. V trimming: 0 bases; J trimming: 5 bases; junction bases outside the gene matches: 4. CDR3 length: 15 amino acids. The DNA for the CDR3 is TGTGCCAGCTCACCACCTGGACAGGGGCCCGAGACCCAGTACTTC. Protein: CASSPPGQGPETQYF. The full variable domain, in which reference TRBV18 and TRBJ2-5 provide the parts outside the CDR3, is NAGVMQNPRHLVRRRGQEARLRCSPMKGHSHVYWYRQLPEEGLKFMVYLQKENIIDESGMPKERFSAEFPKEGPSILRIQQVVRGDSAAYFCASSPPGQGPETQYFGPGTRLLVL.

V gene TRBV4-3 combines with J gene TRBJ2-1, with a possible D match to TRBD1 (6 bases). CDR1 and CDR2 from the germline V gene are LGHNA and YSLEER. Trimming stripped 3 bases from V and 10 bases from J, with 13 bases between. The CDR3 spans 13 residues. CDR3 protein: CASSQAGAGEQFF. DNA for the CDR3: TGCGCCAGCAGCCAGGCAGGGGCAGGCGAGCAGTTCTTC.

The V call is TRBV9, the J call TRBJ2-3, with D perhaps matching TRBD1 or TRBD2 (5 bases each). The germline V gene encodes CDR1 SGDLS and CDR2 YYNGEE. The CDR3 sequence is 13 residues long. Trimming stripped 3 bases from V and 2 bases from J, with 7 bases between. The CDR3 DNA reads TGTGCCAGCAGCGGGGGGAACACAGATACGCAGTATTTT. This sequence encodes CASSGGNTDTQYF.

This clonotype showed up just a few times. The chain has TRBV20-1 and TRBJ2-3; 7 bases match TRBD2. The length of the CDR3 is 15 residues. Germline-derived CDR1 and CDR2 are DFQATT and SNEGSKA (reference sequence). The V gene end was trimmed by 2 bases and the J gene end by 2 bases; junction bases not matched to a gene: 7. In DNA, the CDR3 is TGCAGTGCTAGAAACCCGCGGGGGAACACAGATACGCAGTATTTT. This sequence encodes CSARNPRGNTDTQYF.

This chain links TRBV27 with TRBJ2-7; D perhaps matches TRBD1 (5 bases). CDR3 size: 13 residues. The V gene lost 4 bases and the J gene lost 3 bases, with 10 bases spanning the gap. Germline V gives CDR1 MNHEY, CDR2 SMNVEV (reference sequence). In DNA form, the CDR3 reads TGTGCCAGCAGTTCGCGACAGCGCTACGAGCAGTACGTC. Residues: CASSSRQRYEQYV.

The chain recombines TRBV5-1 with TRBJ2-7, with D unresolved. The germline gives CDR1 SGHRS, CDR2 YFSETQ. V lost 5 bases and J lost 5, with 8 bases in between. CDR3 length: 11 amino acids. The CDR3 DNA reads as TGCGCCAGCAGACTGAAACACGAGCAGTACTTC. This codes for CASRLKHEQYF.

This clonotype was seen a handful of times. V and J are TRBV20-1 and TRBJ2-4; unclear D gene. The germline V gene has CDR1 DFQATT and CDR2 SNEGSKA (reference sequence). The CDR3 is made up of 11 amino acids. V was trimmed by 6 bases and J by 8 bases, leaving 11 bases between them. CDR3 amino acids: CSASPLDIQYF. The DNA for the CDR3 is TGCAGTGCCAGTCCCCTGGACATTCAGTACTTC.

This clonotype was recorded a few times. The chain recombines TRBV7-2 with TRBJ2-5; 7 bases line up with TRBD1. The trim removed 1 base at V and 2 bases at J, leaving 4 bases unmatched. This CDR3 is 15 amino acids long. Germline assignment: CDR1 SGHTA and CDR2 FQGNSA. The CDR3 sequence: CASSLGYRGQETQYF. CDR3 in DNA: TGTGCCAGCAGCTTAGGGTACAGGGGACAAGAGACCCAGTACTTC.

This rearrangement joins TRBV12-3 or TRBV12-4 to TRBJ2-1; TRBD1 agrees at 8 bases. The CDR3 is 14 residues long. The V and J ends lost 3 bases and 12 bases, in that order; junction bases with no gene match: 10. The CDR3 loop is CASSFRDRIHGQFF. The CDR3 DNA is TGTGCCAGCAGTTTCCGGGACAGGATACATGGGCAGTTCTTC.

The V call is TRBV7-2, the J call TRBJ1-6; D perhaps matches TRBD1 (6 bases). Germline CDR1 SGHTA, CDR2 FQGNSA. This CDR3 comprises 15 residues. The ends were cut back, 3 bases at V and 11 bases at J, with 17 bases in the middle. CDR3 sequence (DNA): TGTGCCAGCAGCTTTTTGGGGGCAGGACCCGCACCCCTCCACTTT. Translating it yields CASSFLGAGPAPLHF.

This sequence joins TRBV4-1 and TRBJ1-6; D gene uncertain. Trimming cost V 3 bases and J 5 bases, with 5 bases left between them. The length of the CDR3 is 13 residues. The V gene's germline CDR1 is MGHRA and CDR2 YSYEKL. The CDR3 loop reads CASSHRHNSPLHF. The CDR3 bases are TGCGCCAGCAGCCACAGGCATAATTCACCCCTCCACTTT.

The table lists this clonotype with a few counts. The chain has TRBV6-2 or TRBV6-3 and TRBJ2-7; D remains unclear. This CDR3 region has 14 residues. V was shortened by 0 bases and J by 2 bases, with 8 bases between the two germline ends. Looked up from germline, CDR1 is MNHEY and CDR2 is SVGEGT. The CDR3: CASSYSIRTYEQYF. The CDR3 DNA follows: TGTGCCAGCAGTTACTCGATCCGGACCTACGAGCAGTACTTC.

This clonotype has a count of ten or more. The gene calls are TRBV20-1 and TRBJ2-6, with D perhaps TRBD1 (5 bases). V lost 7 bases to trimming and J lost 0 bases, with 10 bases between them. The CDR3 is 14 residues long. Per germline, CDR1 DFQATT and CDR2 SNEGSKA (reference sequence). The CDR3 nucleotides read TGCAGTGGGGGTCAGGGCTCTGGGGCCAACGTCCTGACTTTC. Its protein product is CSGGQGSGANVLTF.

The rearrangement joins TRBV7-6 to TRBJ1-3, with D possibly matching TRBD1 (5 bases). CDR3 length equals 15 residues. Germline values: CDR1 SGHVS, CDR2 FNYEAQ. V lost 5 bases to trimming and J lost 3 bases, with 14 bases between them. CDR3 in amino acids: CASSPLTGDGNTIYF. CDR3 nucleotide sequence: TGTGCCAGCAGCCCGCTTACAGGCGATGGAAACACCATATATTTT.